This T cell receptor (beta chain) appears in the sequencing data of a study of post-analysis software for immune sequencing data. About the research overall: Relapsing-remitting, secondary progressive and progressive-relapsing courses of multiple sclerosis were included.

TCR beta cDNA libraries had unique molecular identifiers. T cells numbering about 0.9 to 10 million yielded cDNA molecules that totaled roughly 500,000. TCRdb used MiXCR to reprocess the PCR reads, holding one entry per CDR3 protein. The table has some 370,000 distinct CDR3 sequences, around 33% seen once. The V segment lost 0 bases and the J segment 5 bases; nucleotides outside the gene matches: 9. Germline assignment: CDR1 LGHNA and CDR2 YNFKEQ. The CDR3 runs 18 residues. Overall study findings and caveats: Normalized Chao1 diversity in multiple sclerosis patients fell significantly below that of controls. Co-batched samples clustered tightly together by F measure. Patients used about five TRBV segments, including TRBV5-6, TRBV5-1 and TRBV20-1, more often than controls.

Details on this clonotype: Its antigen is currently unknown.

The sample taken for sequencing was blood. V is TRBV4-2 and J is TRBJ2-1; 11 nucleotides agree with TRBD2. The receptor was derived from a girl under 18 with multiple sclerosis. CDR3 sequence reads: CASSQDGAGTSGNNEQFF. CDR3 nucleotides: TGTGCCAGCAGCCAAGATGGGGCCGGGACTAGCGGAAACAATGAGCAGTTCTTC.